Sequencing of this T cell receptor (beta chain) was carried out in a study of cytomegalovirus exposure and HLA in healthy donors. In the study overall: Around 180 million T cells yielded approximately 100 million unique TCR beta sequences, as an earlier analysis found. General study results and limits: Most of the CMV-associated TCR beta chains (in a later analysis) appeared to be HLA-restricted. In vitro checks showed that a few CMV-associated chains really do target CMV antigens.

Note on this clone: Its specificity is unknown.

Primers included in the PCR were 60 Vbeta and 13 Jbeta primers. The data were produced by immunoSEQ multiplex PCR, yet TCRdb's version contains in-frame clones alone and is incomplete. This repertoire includes around 75,000 clones. The clonotype comes from a man in his forties or fifties in good health and CMV-seronegative. Material for sequencing was PBMCs.

In DNA, the CDR3 is TGTGCCAGCAGCACACGGACAGGGGTTGCTTTCTTT. Translated: CASSTRTGVAFF. This chain links TRBV11-2 with TRBJ1-1, with 9 bases matching TRBD1. The CDR3 covers 12 residues. The V gene's germline CDR1 is SGHAT and CDR2 FQNNGV. V shed 5 bases, J shed 11 bases, and the junction held 6 bases outside the gene matches.